Following are 24 T cell receptor beta chains from one sample sequenced in a study of cytomegalovirus exposure and HLA in healthy donors. The PCR had 60 Vbeta and 13 Jbeta primers. Using immunoSEQ multiplex PCR, the repertoire was profiled, and TCRdb retains in-frame clones only, with some absent. The repertoire table contains about 48,000 clones. The sequenced material came from PBMCs. Receptors originate from a woman aged 40 to 49 in good health and CMV-seronegative.

The chain carries TRBV5-4 and TRBJ1-2, with TRBD1 identical over 8 bases. Germline V gene data show CDR1 as SGHNT and CDR2 as YYREEE (reference sequence). V was pared by 4 bases and J by 1 base, with 6 bases of the junction left unmatched. The CDR3 length is 15 residues. CDR3 protein: CASSLRDRFNYGYTF. The CDR3 DNA is TGTGCCAGCAGCCTGAGGGACAGGTTTAACTATGGCTACACCTTC.

The chain couples TRBV7-8 to TRBJ2-2; 7 bases are shared with TRBD2. V trimming: 4 bases; J trimming: 2 bases; junction bases outside the gene matches: 13. The CDR3 totals 18 residues. Germline V gene sequence: CDR1 SGHVS, CDR2 FQNEAQ. CDR3 residues: CASSYTHTGGSNTGELFF. The CDR3 coding sequence is TGTGCCAGCAGCTATACCCACACCGGGGGGTCCAACACCGGGGAGCTGTTTTTT.

The chain has TRBV11-2 and TRBJ2-7; 11 bases map to TRBD2. Germline trimming cut 5 bases from V and 5 bases from J; bases unmatched to any gene: 5. Germline CDR1 is SGHAT and CDR2 is FQNNGV. This CDR3 is built from 14 residues. The DNA of the CDR3 is TGTGCCAGCAGCCTGGGACTAGCGGTCAACGAGCAGTACTTC. Amino acids: CASSLGLAVNEQYF.

V usage is TRBV5-6 and J usage is TRBJ1-1; D might be TRBD1 (5 bases). The CDR3 consists of 12 residues. V was trimmed by 3 bases and J by 5 bases, leaving 8 bases between them. Germline loops: CDR1 SGHDT, CDR2 YYEEEE. Here the CDR3 reads CASSSGGTEAFF. The CDR3 nucleotides read TGTGCCAGCAGCTCCGGGGGTACTGAAGCTTTCTTT.

This sequence joins TRBV29-1 and TRBJ1-3; D perhaps matches TRBD1 (6 bases). There are 15 residues in the CDR3. Germline V gives CDR1 SQVTM, CDR2 ANQGSEA. V lost 7 bases, J lost 3 bases, and 19 bases lay in between. CDR3: CSATTGTNYGNTIYF. CDR3 nucleotides: TGCAGCGCTACGACAGGTACGAATTATGGAAACACCATATATTTT.

The J gene is TRBJ1-5, the V gene TRBV12-5, with D possibly being TRBD1 (5 bases). V shed 5 bases and J shed 1 base, with 15 bases lying between them. The length of the CDR3 is 16 residues. Germline V lookup: CDR1 LGHNT, CDR2 FRNRAP. The CDR3 spells CASGPGGKGSNQPQHF. The CDR3 bases are TGTGCTAGTGGTCCGGGGGGGAAAGGGAGCAATCAGCCCCAGCATTTT.

This sequence joins TRBV4-1 and TRBJ1-6; tentative D call: TRBD1 (5 bases). Trimming stripped 2 bases from V and 10 bases from J, with 15 bases between. The germline V gene encodes CDR1 MGHRA and CDR2 YSYEKL. This CDR3 is built from 15 residues. The CDR3 loop is CASSQLRRRDSPLHF. CDR3 DNA sequence: TGCGCCAGCAGCCAACTACGTCGGAGGGACTCACCCCTCCACTTT.

CDR3 residues: CASSRNRGRDEQYF. CDR3 nucleotides: TGTGCCAGCAGCCGAAACAGGGGGCGTGACGAGCAGTACTTC. V and J are TRBV6-1 and TRBJ2-7; 9 bases match TRBD1. With 6 bases clipped from V and 5 bases from J, the junction kept 8 bases outside the gene matches. Germline lookup yields CDR1 MNHNS and CDR2 SASEGT. The CDR3 has 14 amino acids.

The chain uses TRBV5-1 and TRBJ1-2; D not resolved. The germline V and J ends were trimmed by 0 bases and 1 base, with 7 bases remaining between them. Germline-derived CDR1 and CDR2 are SGHRS and YFSETQ. The CDR3 has 14 amino acids. In nucleotides, the CDR3 is TGCGCCAGCAGCTTGGGCGCTTATAACTATGGCTACACCTTC. It specifies CASSLGAYNYGYTF. Based on the CDR3 plus reference TRBV5-1 and TRBJ1-2, the full variable domain is KAGVTQTPRYLIKTRGQQVTLSCSPISGHRSVSWYQQTPGQGLQFLFEYFSETQRNKGNFPGRFSGRQFSNSRSEMNVSTLELGDSALYLCASSLGAYNYGYTFGSGTRLTVV.

V usage is TRBV5-1 and J usage is TRBJ2-3; 7 bases agree with TRBD1. J gave up 6 bases and V 5 bases, and 12 bases lay outside the gene matches. Germline lookup yields CDR1 SGHRS and CDR2 YFSETQ. CDR3 length: 15 amino acids. The CDR3 DNA reads TGCGCCAGCAGTTTGACAGGGTGGACCTCCGATACGCAGTATTTT. Its protein is CASSLTGWTSDTQYF. Drawing the rest from reference TRBV5-1 and TRBJ2-3, the complete variable domain is KAGVTQTPRYLIKTRGQQVTLSCSPISGHRSVSWYQQTPGQGLQFLFEYFSETQRNKGNFPGRFSGRQFSNSRSEMNVSTLELGDSALYLCASSLTGWTSDTQYFGPGTRLTVL.

The J gene is TRBJ1-1, the V gene TRBV7-2; maybe TRBD1 (5 bases). In germline, CDR1 is SGHTA, CDR2 FQGNSA. This CDR3 is 13 amino acids long. V was trimmed by 4 bases and J by 1 base, leaving 7 bases between them. Here the CDR3 DNA reads TGTGCCAGCAGCTCTCAGGGGAACACTGAAGCTTTCTTT. Translation gives CASSSQGNTEAFF.

The V and J genes are TRBV6-4 and TRBJ1-6; D is uncertain. The germline gives CDR1 MRHNA, CDR2 SNTAGT. V was clipped by 3 bases and J by 6 bases, with 12 bases between them. The CDR3 totals 15 residues. The DNA for the CDR3 is TGTGCCAGCAGTGATTTCGGAGGACCTAATTCACCCCTCCACTTT. It translates to CASSDFGGPNSPLHF.

V is TRBV9 and J is TRBJ1-5; D remains unclear. In germline, CDR1 is SGDLS, CDR2 YYNGEE. Trimming left V 0 bases short and J 3 bases short, with 7 bases between. The CDR3 is 14 residues long. CDR3 sequence (DNA): TGTGCCAGCAGCGTAGGGGCAGACAATCAGCCCCAGCATTTT. Amino acids: CASSVGADNQPQHF.

This rearrangement joins TRBV6-5 to TRBJ2-1, with D hard to call. The germline V gene has CDR1 MNHEY and CDR2 SVGAGI. This CDR3 comprises 14 residues. V lost 5 bases and J 8 bases, leaving 16 bases between the germline ends. As DNA, the CDR3 is TGTGCCAGCAGTCGAGCCGCCCCCCCCCATGAGCAGTTCTTC. This sequence encodes CASSRAAPPHEQFF.

V gene TRBV5-1 combines with J gene TRBJ1-2; D call uncertain. Trimming stripped 0 bases from V and 0 bases from J, with 15 bases between. The length of the CDR3 is 17 residues. Germline V gene sequence: CDR1 SGHRS, CDR2 YFSETQ. The CDR3: CASSLAADSLANYGYTF. DNA of the CDR3: TGCGCCAGCAGCTTGGCGGCGGATTCGTTAGCTAACTATGGCTACACCTTC.

The V gene is TRBV6-5, the J gene TRBJ1-5; D call uncertain. CDR1 is MNHEY and CDR2 is SVGAGI in the germline V gene. V was trimmed by 4 bases and J by 4 bases, leaving 5 bases between them. The CDR3 spans 12 residues. The CDR3 region has the DNA TGTGCCAGCAGTTCCCAAAATCAGCCCCAGCATTTT. Its translation is CASSSQNQPQHF.

This rearrangement joins TRBV5-6 to TRBJ2-5, with a weak D call TRBD2 (6 bases). Trimming removed 2 bases from V and 4 bases from J, with 12 bases in between. This CDR3 is built from 14 residues. Germline V gene data show CDR1 as SGHDT and CDR2 as YYEEEE. CDR3 DNA sequence: TGTGCCAGCAGCTTTTTCGGGGGTGGAGAGACCCAGTACTTC. This translates into CASSFFGGGETQYF. Full variable domain (remainder filled in from reference TRBV5-6 and TRBJ2-5): DAGVTQSPTHLIKTRGQQVTLRCSPKSGHDTVSWYQQALGQGPQFIFQYYEEEERQRGNFPDRFSGHQFPNYSSELNVNALLLGDSALYLCASSFFGGGETQYFGPGTRLLVL.

V and J are TRBV7-9 and TRBJ1-2; 12 bases are a match to TRBD1. V shed 3 bases and J 3 bases; nucleotides not matched to a gene: 2. The CDR3 has 15 amino acids. Germline CDR1 and CDR2: SEHNR and FQNEAQ (reference sequence). The CDR3 sequence is CASSFGTGGDYGYTF. The CDR3 DNA reads TGTGCCAGCAGCTTTGGGACAGGGGGCGACTATGGCTACACCTTC. The complete variable domain, with remaining parts taken from reference TRBV7-9 and TRBJ1-2, reads DTGVSQNPRHKITKRGQNVTFRCDPISEHNRLYWYRQTLGQGPEFLTYFQNEAQLEKSRLLSDRFSAERPKGSFSTLEIQRTEQGDSAMYLCASSFGTGGDYGYTFGSGTRLTVV.

As regards this clone: Within the sample, other DNA sequences also encode this same CDR3. The chain has TRBV30 and TRBJ1-2, with 7 nucleotides matching TRBD1. Germline V CDR1 and CDR2: GTSNPN, SVGIG (reference sequence). The CDR3 runs to 13 residues. V gave up 4 bases and J gave up 4 bases; unmatched junction bases: 6. CDR3 in amino acids: CAWNRDRPYGYTF. In nucleotides, the CDR3 is TGTGCCTGGAACCGGGACAGACCCTATGGCTACACCTTC.

The chain combines TRBV18 with TRBJ2-3; TRBD2 matches at 7 bases. Germline CDR1 reads KGHSH; CDR2 reads LQKENI. The V segment lost 4 bases and the J segment 0 bases; nucleotides outside the gene matches: 4. This CDR3 is built from 15 residues. CDR3 amino acids: CASSRAGRSTDTQYF. CDR3 DNA sequence: TGTGCCAGCTCACGAGCGGGGCGTAGCACAGATACGCAGTATTTT.

The chain is built from TRBV6-5 and TRBJ2-7; 12 nucleotides match TRBD1. Germline V gives CDR1 MNHEY, CDR2 SVGAGI. V lost 5 bases and J lost 6; bases outside the gene matches: 8. The CDR3 is 15 residues long. The CDR3 region has the DNA TGTGCCAGCAGTACTATCGGGACAGGGGGCCGCGAGCAGTACTTC. This translates into CASSTIGTGGREQYF.

The gene calls are TRBV7-3 and TRBJ2-5; D is undetermined. Germline V gene lookup returns CDR1 SGHTA and CDR2 FQGTGA. V was shortened by 5 bases and J by 5 bases, with 12 bases between the two germline ends. The CDR3 spans 13 residues. CDR3 nucleotide sequence: TGTGCCAGCAGCCCCTCTCCCCGGGAGACCCAGTACTTC. Translation gives CASSPSPRETQYF.

The chain carries TRBV7-9 and TRBJ1-2, with 7 bases fitting TRBD1. Germline CDR1 SEHNR, CDR2 FQNEAQ (reference sequence). The CDR3 runs to 12 residues. With V trimmed by 4 bases and J by 8 bases, 4 bases remained unmatched. The CDR3 DNA sequence: TGTGCCAGCAGCTCGACAGGGTACGGCTACACCTTC. It encodes CASSSTGYGYTF.

The chain carries TRBV18 and TRBJ2-1, with TRBD1 as a possible D gene (5 bases). V was clipped by 3 bases and J by 3 bases, with 12 bases between them. Germline-derived CDR1 and CDR2 are KGHSH and LQKENI. The CDR3 length is 15 residues. In DNA form, the CDR3 reads TGTGCCAGCTCACCTACCCCCCAGGGCTACAATGAGCAGTTCTTC. Amino acids: CASSPTPQGYNEQFF.